One sample yielded the 27 T cell receptor beta chains listed below, sequenced in a study of beta chain features in type 1 diabetes. Study outcomes and limitations: There was a moderate but significant shortening of TCRB CDR3s in all four CD4+ subsets of Type 1 diabetes patients.

Antigen specificity for these receptors is unknown. What was sequenced were expressed TCRB transcripts, since all of the isolated RNA had been reverse transcribed. Assay used: immunoSEQ multiplex PCR; TCRdb lists only in-frame clones, some missing. The sample contains about 160,000 clones, around 9% of which appear only once. Sequenced material: central memory CD4+ T cells from blood. The receptors come from a woman in her twenties or thirties with type 1 diabetes.

The chain couples TRBV14 to TRBJ1-2; 9 positions match TRBD1. V gave up 1 base and J gave up 7 bases; unmatched junction bases: 4. Germline CDR1 SGHDN, CDR2 FVKESK. CDR3 length: 14 amino acids. The CDR3 loop reads CASSQADRGGGYTF. In DNA, the CDR3 is TGTGCCAGCAGCCAAGCGGACAGGGGTGGTGGCTACACCTTC.

This clone was detected only a few times. The chain uses TRBV4-2 and TRBJ1-2, with 10 nucleotides matching TRBD1. The CDR3 is 16 residues long. Losses at the gene ends were 5 bases for V and 0 bases for J; bases not matched to a gene: 6. CDR1 LGHNA and CDR2 YNFKEQ come from the germline V gene. Written as DNA, the CDR3 is TGTGCCAGCAGCGCCGCGACAGGGGGCTCTAACTATGGCTACACCTTC. Translated, it gives CASSAATGGSNYGYTF.

This clone was recorded a few times. This chain uses TRBV29-1 with TRBJ2-7; D call uncertain. Germline V gene data show CDR1 as SQVTM and CDR2 as ANQGSEA. The V gene lost 4 bases and the J gene lost 5 bases, with 15 bases spanning the gap. The CDR3 runs 13 residues. The CDR3 nucleotides are TGCAGCGTTGGCCGGAGCCTGATGGACGAGCAGTACTTC. Amino acids: CSVGRSLMDEQYF.

This clone was counted only a few times. CDR3 DNA sequence: TGTGCCAGCAGTTTAGGACGACAGGGGTTGGCCGCAGATACGCAGTATTTT. Protein sequence: CASSLGRQGLAADTQYF. The rearrangement uses TRBV28 and TRBJ2-3, with 8 positions matching TRBD1. The CDR3 loop spans 17 amino acids. Germline V gene sequence: CDR1 MDHEN, CDR2 SYDVKM. V was pared by 2 bases and J by 4 bases, with 11 bases of the junction left unmatched.

This chain joins TRBV7-2 and TRBJ2-2; D is possibly TRBD2 (5 bases). The V end lost 1 base, the J end lost 5 bases, and 11 bases lay between the germline ends. This CDR3 is built from 15 residues. Germline V gene lookup returns CDR1 SGHTA and CDR2 FQGNSA. The CDR3 nucleotides read TGTGCCAGCAGCTTAGACAGTACGGGGACCGGGGAGCTGTTTTTT. Translated: CASSLDSTGTGELFF.

The sample holds a few counts of this clone. The rearrangement links TRBV5-4 to TRBJ2-7, with TRBD1 as a possible D gene (6 bases). Trimming took off 4 bases at V and 0 bases at J, with 14 bases between the two ends. The CDR3 consists of 15 residues. Germline loops: CDR1 SGHNT, CDR2 YYREEE (reference sequence). In nucleotides, the CDR3 is TGTGCCAGCAGCCCCGTGACAGGTAGCTCCTACGAGCAGTACTTC. Protein: CASSPVTGSSYEQYF.

This clone was seen a handful of times. V usage is TRBV2 and J usage is TRBJ2-7, with D possibly matching TRBD1 (6 bases). From germline, CDR1 is SNHLY and CDR2 FYNNEI. Trimming took off 8 bases at V and 4 bases at J, with 6 bases between the two ends. The CDR3 is made up of 10 amino acids. The CDR3 region is CASGQYEQYF. CDR3 coding DNA: TGTGCCAGCGGACAGTACGAGCAGTACTTC.

V and J are TRBV28 and TRBJ1-2; TRBD1 matches 7 bases. Per germline, CDR1 MDHEN and CDR2 SYDVKM. The length of the CDR3 is 15 residues. J gave up 5 bases and V 0 bases, and 6 bases lay outside the gene matches. This chain's CDR3 is CASSLWDRTTYGYTF. The CDR3 region has the DNA TGTGCCAGCAGTTTATGGGACAGGACTACTTATGGCTACACCTTC.

The chain has TRBV7-9 and TRBJ2-1, with 8 bases that match TRBD1. CDR1 SEHNR and CDR2 FQNEAQ come from the germline V gene (reference sequence). This CDR3 spans 12 amino acids. V trimming: 4 bases; J trimming: 13 bases; junction bases outside the gene matches: 6. The CDR3 spells CASSSRTGIQFF. CDR3 DNA sequence: TGTGCCAGCAGCTCGCGGACAGGGATCCAGTTCTTC.

This clone was seen repeatedly, ten times or more. The rearrangement links TRBV7-8 to TRBJ2-1, with a tentative D call TRBD2 (6 bases). The CDR3 spans 12 residues. From germline, CDR1 is SGHVS and CDR2 FQNEAQ. V was pared by 4 bases and J by 10 bases, with 11 bases between. The CDR3 nucleotides are TGTGCCAGCAGCTCCATAGCGGAGGAGCAGTTCTTC. It codes for CASSSIAEEQFF.

This chain uses TRBV28 with TRBJ2-7; TRBD1 aligns across 10 bases. The junction had 2 bases not matched to a gene; V was cut back by 3 bases and J by 3 bases. The CDR3 runs 14 residues. CDR1 MDHEN and CDR2 SYDVKM come from the germline V gene. CDR3 in amino acids: CASSLTGGDYEQYF. The CDR3 DNA is TGTGCCAGCAGTTTGACAGGGGGCGACTACGAGCAGTACTTC.

A few counts support this clone. The chain is built from TRBV27 and TRBJ2-6; no firm D call. Germline lookup yields CDR1 MNHEY and CDR2 SMNVEV (reference sequence). V shed 3 bases and J shed 1 base, with 10 bases lying between them. This CDR3 is built from 16 residues. Here the CDR3 DNA reads TGTGCCAGCAGTTTGTTCCCACAGTCTGGGGCCAACGTCCTGACTTTC. Translation: CASSLFPQSGANVLTF.

The rearrangement uses TRBV10-3 and TRBJ1-5; 7 nucleotides match TRBD1. Trimming cost V 9 bases and J 7 bases; bases outside gene matches: 6. This CDR3 spans 12 amino acids. The germline V gene encodes CDR1 ENHRY and CDR2 SYGVKD. The CDR3 loop reads CAIPYRGQPQHF. DNA for the CDR3: TGTGCCATTCCCTACAGGGGACAGCCCCAGCATTTT.

This clone turned up a few times. The rearrangement uses TRBV5-1 and TRBJ2-7, with 12 bases lining up with TRBD2. The CDR3 has 14 residues. After removal of 2 bases from V and 3 bases from J, the junction contained 0 bases not matched to a gene. The germline V gene encodes CDR1 SGHRS and CDR2 YFSETQ. Written as DNA, the CDR3 is TGCGCCAGCAGCTTACTAGCGGGAGGCTACGAGCAGTACTTC. Its protein product is CASSLLAGGYEQYF.

This clone was counted only a few times. The chain employs TRBV5-6 and TRBJ1-5; 9 bases align to TRBD1. The J segment lost 7 bases and the V segment lost 2 bases, leaving 7 bases of the junction unmatched. Germline V CDR1 and CDR2: SGHDT, YYEEEE. CDR3 size: 15 residues. CDR3: CASSLRTGVTQPQHF. In nucleotides, the CDR3 is TGTGCCAGCAGCTTAAGGACAGGGGTGACACAGCCCCAGCATTTT.

This clone was seen more than once but under ten times. J is TRBJ2-2 and V is TRBV7-9, with 7 bases that match TRBD1. Germline assignment: CDR1 SEHNR and CDR2 FQNEAQ (reference sequence). The CDR3 runs to 14 residues. The ends lost 7 bases at V and 1 base at J; junction bases unmatched: 3. The CDR3, as DNA: TGTGCCAGCACCCGACAGGGGAACACCGGGGAGCTGTTTTTT. Translating it yields CASTRQGNTGELFF.

The V and J genes are TRBV6-5 and TRBJ2-3, with 7 bases that match TRBD1. The CDR3 is made up of 15 amino acids. Germline trimming cut 0 bases from V and 6 bases from J; bases unmatched to any gene: 6. Germline V lookup: CDR1 MNHEY, CDR2 SVGAGI. Written as DNA, the CDR3 is TGTGCCAGCAGTTACTCGCTTAGGGGGCCGGATACGCAGTATTTT. Amino acid sequence: CASSYSLRGPDTQYF.

V usage is TRBV23-1 and J usage is TRBJ2-7, with 7 positions matching TRBD2. Being an ORF, TRBV23-1 has a function that is uncertain. CDR3 size: 14 residues. The ends lost 2 bases at V and 4 bases at J; junction bases unmatched: 5. CDR3 sequence (DNA): TGCGCCAGCAGTCAAGGCGGGAGTTGGTACGAGCAGTACTTC. This translates into CASSQGGSWYEQYF.

This clone was picked up a small number of times. The chain recombines TRBV7-9 with TRBJ2-4; 8 positions match TRBD2. The CDR3 is 13 amino acids. Losses at the gene ends were 1 base for V and 7 bases for J; bases not matched to a gene: 0. Germline V lookup: CDR1 SEHNR, CDR2 FQNEAQ (reference sequence). The DNA for the CDR3 is TGTGCCAGCAGCTTAGAGCGGGGGAACATTCAGTACTTC. This encodes CASSLERGNIQYF.

This clone was counted a few times. The CDR3 spells CASSFFGTGLQTQYF. DNA of the CDR3: TGTGCCAGCAGCTTCTTCGGGACAGGGTTGCAGACCCAGTACTTC. The rearrangement uses TRBV11-2 and TRBJ2-5, with 9 nucleotides matching TRBD1. The CDR3 consists of 15 residues. V lost 3 bases and J lost 6; bases outside the gene matches: 8. Germline V gene data show CDR1 as SGHAT and CDR2 as FQNNGV.

The sample holds a few counts of this clone. The rearrangement uses TRBV5-4 and TRBJ1-2, with D possibly TRBD1 on 5 matching bases. Trimming stripped 4 bases from V and 5 bases from J, with 12 bases between. Looked up from germline, CDR1 is SGHNT and CDR2 is YYREEE (reference sequence). CDR3 size: 13 residues. In DNA, the CDR3 is TGTGCCAGCAGCCTCGACAGCGATTATGGCTACACCTTC. Amino acids: CASSLDSDYGYTF.

The rearrangement joins TRBV6-6 to TRBJ2-3; D is undetermined. The CDR3 length is 11 residues. Germline V CDR1 and CDR2: MNHNY, SVGAGI (reference sequence). V lost 11 bases and J lost 2, with 8 bases in between. The CDR3 DNA reads as TGTGCCGTGGCCGCCACAGATACGCAGTATTTT. It codes for CAVAATDTQYF.

This rearrangement joins TRBV29-1 to TRBJ2-5; D is possibly TRBD2 (7 bases). V shed 7 bases and J shed 1 base, with 22 bases lying between them. CDR1 is SQVTM and CDR2 is ANQGSEA in the germline V gene. There are 16 residues in the CDR3. The CDR3 is CSARGGGVAVQETQYF. The DNA for the CDR3 is TGCAGCGCTAGGGGGGGAGGGGTAGCGGTCCAAGAGACCCAGTACTTC.

This sequence joins TRBV29-1 and TRBJ1-1; D gene uncertain. Deletions cut 4 bases from V and 4 bases from J, with 10 bases between. The CDR3 consists of 12 residues. The germline V gene encodes CDR1 SQVTM and CDR2 ANQGSEA. CDR3 bases: TGCAGCGTTGCCCTTCCGGGCACTGAAGCTTTCTTT. Encoded protein: CSVALPGTEAFF.

This clone has a handful of counts. V usage is TRBV7-3 and J usage is TRBJ2-1; maybe TRBD2 (5 bases). This CDR3 spans 13 amino acids. The V and J ends lost 5 bases and 15 bases respectively, with 20 bases between them. From germline, CDR1 is SGHTA and CDR2 FQGTGA. CDR3 nucleotide sequence: TGTGCCAGCAGCCTAGAGGCGGGCCCACATCCGTTCTTC. Protein sequence: CASSLEAGPHPFF.

The sample holds a few counts of this clone. This chain uses TRBV4-2 with TRBJ2-5; D may be TRBD2 (5 bases). CDR3 length: 13 residues. Per the germline V gene, CDR1 is LGHNA and CDR2 is YNFKEQ. Between the trimmed V and J ends, which lost 1 base and 4 bases, there was a span of 7 bases. As DNA, the CDR3 is TGTGCCAGCAGCCAAGCAGGAGGAGAGACCCAGTACTTC. This encodes CASSQAGGETQYF.

This clone has just a few counts. The chain carries TRBV5-4 and TRBJ2-6, with 10 bases lining up with TRBD1. This CDR3 contains 17 residues. The ends lost 5 bases at V and 4 bases at J; junction bases unmatched: 9. Germline V gene lookup returns CDR1 SGHNT and CDR2 YYREEE (reference sequence). The CDR3 coding sequence is TGTGCCAGCAGACCCGGGACAGGGGCGGGAGGGGCCAACGTCCTGACTTTC. Residues: CASRPGTGAGGANVLTF.